One and the same sample provided the 5 T cell receptor beta chains below, sequenced in a study of cytomegalovirus exposure and HLA in healthy donors. Sequencing used immunoSEQ multiplex PCR; TCRdb keeps in-frame clones, though not all of them. The table includes approximately 200,000 clones, 75% to 85% detected once. The sequencing sample was made of PBMCs. The receptor source for this set is a woman in her twenties or thirties in good health and CMV-seropositive.

The CDR3 DNA reads as TGTGCCAGCAGTCCCAAGGAGGCACGACCTGGGGATGAGCAGTTCTTC. Protein: CASSPKEARPGDEQFF. The V call is TRBV28, the J call TRBJ2-1, with a possible D match to TRBD2 (5 bases). Germline loops: CDR1 MDHEN, CDR2 SYDVKM. This CDR3 is 16 amino acids long. Trimming took 5 bases from V and 8 from J, leaving 22 bases between them. Supplemented by reference TRBV28 and TRBJ2-1, the full variable domain reads DVKVTQSSRYLVKRTGEKVFLECVQDMDHENMFWYRQDPGLGLRLIYFSYDVKMKEKGDIPEGYSVSREKKERFSLILESASTNQTSMYLCASSPKEARPGDEQFFGPGTRLTVL.

CDR3 amino acids: CAISEPPPGIAFF. The CDR3 DNA reads as TGTGCCATCAGTGAGCCCCCTCCGGGAATAGCTTTCTTT. This sequence joins TRBV10-3 and TRBJ1-1; D gene uncertain. V lost 2 bases, J lost 10 bases, and 14 bases lay in between. The CDR3 has 13 amino acids. CDR1 is ENHRY and CDR2 is SYGVKD in the germline V gene.

As concerns this clone: Other DNA sequences in the sample encode the same CDR3. The chain couples TRBV4-2 to TRBJ2-7; 9 nucleotides align to TRBD2. Germline V CDR1 and CDR2: LGHNA, YNFKEQ. V shed 0 bases and J 6 bases; nucleotides not matched to a gene: 6. The CDR3 sequence is 15 residues long. CDR3 DNA: TGTGCCAGCAGCCAAGACGCGGGAGGGCTAGGCGAGCAGTACTTC. Translating it yields CASSQDAGGLGEQYF.

The chain links TRBV6-5 to TRBJ1-1, with TRBD1 matching 8 bases. This CDR3 comprises 16 residues. The germline gives CDR1 MNHEY, CDR2 SVGAGI. Trimming cost V 2 bases and J 2 bases; bases outside gene matches: 7. The CDR3 here is CASSYVLGQGNTEAFF. The CDR3 DNA follows: TGTGCCAGCAGTTACGTGCTAGGACAGGGTAACACTGAAGCTTTCTTT.

The table lists this clone with a few counts. The V and J genes are TRBV29-1 and TRBJ1-2, with TRBD1 matching over 7 bases. The CDR3 consists of 12 residues. Trimming cost V 6 bases and J 6 bases; bases outside gene matches: 7. In germline, CDR1 is SQVTM, CDR2 ANQGSEA. The CDR3 spells CSVRDRLHGYTF. CDR3 in DNA: TGCAGCGTCCGGGACAGACTCCATGGCTACACCTTC.